A single sample gave rise to the 30 T cell receptor delta chains below, sequenced in a study of γδ T cells in repeated Plasmodium falciparum infection. Bulk repertoires came from Vgamma9/Vdelta2+ or Vdelta2-negative gammadelta T cells flow-sorted from PBMC. TCRdb called clones anew from the multiplex PCR reads with CATT. The sample consists of roughly 93,000 delta-chain clones, approximately 0.92% of them appearing once. Sequencing input: gamma-delta T cells from blood. The receptors originated from a pool of human donors (malaria-infected and uninfected, not separated).

Note on this clone: This DNA's translation differs at residue 10 from TCRdb's protein, which comes from a much larger clone; a read error is likely, and the protein shown is translated from the DNA. This chain connects TRDV1 to TRDJ1, with 8 bases fitting TRDD3. Per germline, CDR1 TSWWSYY and CDR2 QGS. The V segment lost 4 bases and the J segment 0 bases; nucleotides outside the gene matches: 22. The CDR3 has 21 amino acids. DNA of the CDR3: TGTGCTCTTGGGGCGTACCTCCCGTCCTGCGACCTCTGGGGGAACACCGATAAACTCATCTTT. Translating it yields CALGAYLPSCDLWGNTDKLIF.

The rearrangement uses TRDV1 and TRDJ1; the match to TRDD3 covers 8 bases. TCRdb does not report a J gene; here it was assigned by matching the DNA to germline references. CDR1 is TSWWSYY and CDR2 is QGS in the germline V gene. The V segment lost 3 bases and the J segment 0 bases; nucleotides outside the gene matches: 27. This CDR3 has 23 amino acids. This chain's CDR3 is CALGECPSRHATGGDSYTDKLIF. For the CDR3, the DNA is TGTGCTCTTGGGGAGTGCCCTTCCCGACACGCTACTGGGGGGGACTCTTACACCGATAAACTCATCTTT.

This clone turned up a few times. A single base is all that separates this from a far larger clone, so a read error is likely. The sample contains more than one DNA sequence encoding this CDR3. The CDR3 DNA is TGTGCCCTTGGGGAACTAGGCAGGCTCGGCTACTCTAGCTCATCCGGGGGGCAGTACACCGATAAACTCATCTTT. It yields the protein CALGELGRLGYSSSSGGQYTDKLIF. The rearrangement links TRDV1 to TRDJ1; perhaps TRDD3 as D (5 bases). Per the germline V gene, CDR1 is TSWWSYY and CDR2 is QGS. The CDR3 extends over 25 amino acids.

This clone was seen more than once but under ten times. The protein given by TCRdb reflects a much larger clone and differs at residue 12 from this DNA's translation, likely from a read error; the protein shown is the DNA's translation. The V gene is TRDV2, the J gene TRDJ1; 10 nucleotides align to TRDD3. The J gene, not given by TCRdb, was assigned here from a germline match of the nucleotide sequence. Germline CDR1 and CDR2: GEAIGNYY and EKD. V gave up 0 bases and J gave up 7 bases; unmatched junction bases: 10. This CDR3 has 16 amino acids. As DNA, the CDR3 is TGTGCCTGTGACACCGTAGAGGGGGATACGCCCGGTAAACTCATCTTT. Protein product: CACDTVEGDTPGKLIF.

With respect to this clone: A far more abundant clone sits one base away, making this likely a read error. This same CDR3 is encoded by further DNA sequences in the sample. The chain links TRDV1 to TRDJ1; D may be TRDD3 (5 bases). The J gene is not listed in TCRdb, so it was assigned here from a DNA match to germline. The CDR3 runs to 20 residues. Germline assignment: CDR1 TSWWSYY and CDR2 QGS. The CDR3 loop is CALGELKAPPTSDGADKLIF. The CDR3 DNA is TGTGCTCTTGGGGAACTTAAAGCTCCTCCAACCTCAGATGGGGCCGACAAACTCATCTTT.

Comments on this clone: TCRdb shows a much larger clone's protein in place of this DNA's translation, and the two differ at residue 10, likely through a read error; the protein shown is translated from the DNA. This specimen includes other DNA sequences encoding the same CDR3. The chain couples TRDV2 to TRDJ1, with unresolved D. The germline gives CDR1 GEAIGNYY, CDR2 EKD. Trimming took off 4 bases at V and 8 bases at J, with 22 bases between the two ends. The CDR3 is 15 residues long. The CDR3 nucleotides are TGTGCCTGTGATTGCGTGGCGGGAGACAGGGGCAAACTCATCTTT. It specifies CACDCVAGDRGKLIF.

This clone was seen only a few times. The translation of this DNA and the TCRdb protein of a much larger clone differ at residue 11, probably owing to a read error; the protein shown here is translated from the DNA. The gene calls are TRDV1 and TRDJ1; 7 positions agree with TRDD2. TCRdb is silent on the J gene; assignment here came from matching the DNA to germline. V lost 0 bases, J lost 0 bases, and 43 bases stayed unmatched. The CDR3 consists of 29 residues. Germline V gives CDR1 TSWWSYY, CDR2 QGS. This CDR3 reads CALGELVFPDSYPLPIWFPFSSYTDKLIF. CDR3 nucleotides: TGTGCTCTTGGGGAACTAGTTTTCCCAGATTCCTACCCACTGCCCATCTGGTTTCCTTTTTCGTCTTACACCGATAAACTCATCTTT.

As regards this clone: The protein recorded in TCRdb matches a much larger clone and deviates from this DNA's translation at residue 14, suggesting a read error; the protein here is obtained by translating the DNA. The CDR3 reads CACDTEVGDTSSWGTRQMFF. The CDR3, as DNA: TGTGCCTGTGACACCGAGGTGGGGGATACGAGCTCCTGGGGCACCCGACAGATGTTTTTC. V and J are TRDV2 and TRDJ3, with 11 bases that match TRDD3. TCRdb carries no J gene annotation; the J gene was assigned here by matching the DNA with germline. Looked up from germline, CDR1 is GEAIGNYY and CDR2 is EKD. The length of the CDR3 is 20 residues.

This clone is medium-sized by share. The genes are TRDV1 and TRDJ1, with D possibly matching TRDD2 (5 bases). The ends were cut back, 5 bases at V and 1 base at J, with 23 bases in the middle. CDR1 and CDR2 (germline): TSWWSYY, QGS. The CDR3 is made up of 18 amino acids. For the CDR3, the DNA is TGTGCTCTTGGGAACTACCTCTTCCCGTCTTACTTCACCGATAAACTCATCTTT. Translating gives CALGNYLFPSYFTDKLIF.

This clone was seen repeatedly, ten times or more. TCRdb's listed protein matches a much larger clone and diverges from this DNA's translation at residue 16, likely through a read error; the protein shown comes from the DNA. The chain recombines TRDV2 with TRDJ1; 11 positions agree with TRDD3. This CDR3 region has 17 residues. Germline V gives CDR1 GEAIGNYY, CDR2 EKD. For the CDR3, the DNA is TGTGCCTGTGACCTGGTACTGGGGGATAGCACGACCGATAAACTCACCTTT. Protein product: CACDLVLGDSTTDKLTF.

There are a few counts of this clone. It is likely a read error: a sequence one base away is far more abundant. A V gene of TRDV1 was called, but no J gene was assigned; the table's D call TRDD3 went unverified against the DNA. CDR1 TSWWSYY and CDR2 QGS come from the germline V gene. There are 14 residues in the CDR3. CDR3 amino acids: CALGEKSLVRKLIF. For the CDR3, the DNA is TGTGCTCTTGGGGAAAAGTCGCTGGTACGGAAACTTATCTTT.

This clone turned up a few times. TCRdb's protein for this DNA is that of a much larger clone and differs from the translation at residue 3, likely a read error; the protein shown is the DNA translation. This same CDR3 is encoded by further DNA sequences in the sample. The chain couples TRDV3 to TRDJ1; D is unclear. Germline CDR1 reads TVYSNPD; CDR2 reads GDNSRS (reference sequence). The CDR3 runs 19 residues. For the CDR3, the DNA is TGCGCCAGACGTGCTCATTCTGAATTGTGCGAAAGTGCCACCGATAAACTCATCTTT. The encoded protein is CARRAHSELCESATDKLIF.

This clone was recorded a few times. Only one base separates this from a far larger clonotype, so it likely reflects a read error. Other DNA sequences in the same sample also yield this CDR3. The chain links TRDV1 to TRDJ1; D may be TRDD3 (5 bases). The J gene, missing from TCRdb, was assigned here through DNA to germline matching. CDR1 TSWWSYY and CDR2 QGS come from the germline V gene. This CDR3 has 12 residues. The CDR3 DNA reads TGTGCTCTCGGGGAACAACCCGATAAACTCATCTTT. Translating gives CALGEQPDKLIF.

This clone was seen a handful of times. TCRdb's protein, taken from a much larger clone, differs from this DNA's translation at residue 14, likely owing to a read error; the protein displayed comes from the DNA. The rearrangement uses TRDV2 and TRDJ3, with TRDD3 matching over 10 bases. Matching the DNA to germline supplied the J gene, which TCRdb does not give. Germline loops: CDR1 GEAIGNYY, CDR2 EKD. The CDR3 spans 19 residues. CDR3 in DNA: TGTGCCTGTGACACCGGGGGATACGAAAGCTCCTGGGACGCCCGACAGATGTTTTTC. Encoded protein: CACDTGGYESSWDARQMFF.

This clone was counted between two and nine times. TCRdb's entry gives the protein of a much larger clone, which mismatches this DNA's translation at residue 3, likely from a read error; the protein reported here is translated from the DNA. This chain links TRDV1 with TRDJ1; the D is unclear. TCRdb records no J gene; here it was assigned by comparing the DNA to germline. Trimming removed 10 bases from V and 8 bases from J, with 17 bases in between. CDR1 TSWWSYY and CDR2 QGS come from the germline V gene. The CDR3 covers 12 residues. This CDR3 reads CAPGEPRAKLIF. CDR3 coding DNA: TGTGCTCCTGGAGAACCCCGGGCCAAACTCATCTTT.

This clone has a handful of counts. It is likely a read error: a sequence one base away is far more abundant. This sample includes further DNA sequences coding for the same CDR3. The chain couples TRDV2 to TRDJ1; 7 positions agree with TRDD3. TCRdb does not report a J gene; here it was assigned by matching the DNA to germline references. Germline values: CDR1 GEAIGNYY, CDR2 EKD. The CDR3 length is 19 residues. The V gene end was trimmed by 0 bases and the J gene end by 4 bases; junction bases not matched to a gene: 19. The CDR3 DNA reads TGTGCCTGTGACACCCTTGGGGGAGGCGGACCAACTCCCCTCGATAAACTCATCTTT. It codes for CACDTLGGGGPTPLDKLIF.

Comments on this clone: A read error is the likely source, as a far larger clone sits one nucleotide away. Other DNA sequences in the same sample also yield this CDR3. This sequence joins TRDV1 and TRDJ1; no definite D call. Here the J gene came from matching the DNA to germline, since TCRdb omits it. Trimming pared 9 bases from V and 7 bases from J, leaving 18 bases between. From germline, CDR1 is TSWWSYY and CDR2 QGS. The CDR3 spans 13 residues. In nucleotides, the CDR3 is TGTGCTCTCGGAATAAACCTGGTTACTAAACTCATCTTT. Translating gives CALGINLVTKLIF.

This clone has a count of ten or more. TCRdb lists the protein of a much larger clone for this DNA, which differs at residue 7, so this is likely a read error; the protein given here is translated from the DNA itself. This chain uses TRDV2 with TRDJ1; 10 bases fit TRDD3. After removal of 6 bases from V and 4 bases from J, the junction contained 22 bases not matched to a gene. Looked up from germline, CDR1 is GEAIGNYY and CDR2 is EKD. The CDR3 totals 19 residues. CDR3 nucleotides: TGTGCCTGTTCCTTCCTATGTACTGGGGGATCGGCTTCCAGCGATAAACTCATCTTT. Its translation: CACSFLCTGGSASSDKLIF.

About this clone itself: The protein held in TCRdb is that of a much larger clone and does not match this DNA's translation at residue 13, likely because of a read error; the protein shown is translated from the DNA. The rearrangement links TRDV2 to TRDJ1, with 9 bases aligning to TRDD3. TCRdb is silent on the J gene; assignment here came from matching the DNA to germline. The CDR3 totals 21 residues. The germline V gene encodes CDR1 GEAIGNYY and CDR2 EKD. V lost 0 bases, J lost 8 bases, and 27 bases stayed unmatched. CDR3 bases: TGTGCCTGTGACACCGCGGAGAGCTGGGGGATCGAGTCTCAGGAATGGAAAAAACTCATCTTT. It codes for CACDTAESWGIESQEWKKLIF.

With respect to this clone: This likely came from a read error, as a far larger clone is one base away. Distinct nucleotide sequences in the sample also encode this CDR3. The chain couples TRDV1 to TRDJ1; 10 bases map to TRDD3. The J gene, not given by TCRdb, was assigned here from a germline match of the nucleotide sequence. The CDR3 has 21 residues. CDR1 and CDR2 from the germline V gene are TSWWSYY and QGS. V dropped 3 bases and J dropped 0; count of bases not matched to a gene: 19. CDR3 protein: CALGDLDGTGGYVIYTDKLIF. CDR3 coding DNA: TGTGCTCTTGGGGATCTGGACGGTACCGGGGGATACGTCATATACACCGATAAACTCATCTTT.

This clone has just a few counts. The protein held in TCRdb is that of a much larger clone and does not match this DNA's translation at residue 17, likely because of a read error; the protein shown is translated from the DNA. CDR3 coding DNA: TGTGCCTGTGACACCGTGGCCCTGGGGGATACGCATCACACCGATAAACCCATCTTT. Its protein product is CACDTVALGDTHHTDKPIF. The V gene is TRDV2, but the J gene lacks a call; the table names TRDD3, a call not compared with the DNA. CDR3 length: 19 amino acids. The germline gives CDR1 GEAIGNYY, CDR2 EKD.

Note on this clone: A read error may account for a junction end that differs from germline. The identical CDR3 is also encoded by other nucleotide sequences in the sample. This sequence joins TRDV1 and TRDJ1; D possibly corresponds to TRDD3 (6 bases). Matching the DNA to germline supplied the J gene, which TCRdb does not give. Per the germline V gene, CDR1 is TSWWSYY and CDR2 is QGS. CDR3 size: 17 residues. DNA of the CDR3: TGTGCCCTTGGGGATGGTTGGGGGGCCCTGAACACCGATAAACTCATCTTT. The encoded protein is CALGDGWGALNTDKLIF.

A remark on this clone: Sequence at one end of the junction differs from germline and may be a read error. Other DNA sequences in this specimen translate into the identical CDR3. V usage is TRDV1 and J usage is TRDJ1; D may be TRDD3 (5 bases). Germline V gene sequence: CDR1 TSWWSYY, CDR2 QGS. The CDR3 covers 18 residues. The CDR3 sequence: CALGELDRPPGYTDKLIF. The CDR3 DNA follows: TGCGCTCTTGGGGAACTCGATCGTCCTCCGGGTTACACCGATAAACTCATCTTT.

As concerns this clone: Only one base separates this from a far larger clonotype, so it likely reflects a read error. This sample also contains other DNA sequences that code for the same CDR3. This chain uses TRDV1 with TRDJ1, with TRDD3 matching 7 bases. Germline matching of the DNA provided the J gene here, since TCRdb leaves it blank. The germline V gene has CDR1 TSWWSYY and CDR2 QGS. The CDR3 extends over 21 amino acids. The CDR3 bases are TGTGCCCTTGGGGAACCCACCCCCCCTTTGTACTGGGGCATGTACACCGATAAACTCATCTTT. Amino acid sequence: CALGEPTPPLYWGMYTDKLIF.

About this clone: A far more abundant clone sits one base away, making this likely a read error. This specimen includes other DNA sequences encoding the same CDR3. The chain employs TRDV1 and TRDJ3, with 8 bases that match TRDD3. The CDR3 loop spans 22 amino acids. CDR1 and CDR2 (germline): TSWWSYY, QGS. The CDR3 DNA reads TGCGCTCTTGGGGAACGGCTACTGGGGGCCCTCCAGGGCTCCTGGGACACCCGACAGATGTTTTTC. As protein: CALGERLLGALQGSWDTRQMFF.

A few counts support this clone. Translating this DNA gives a protein that differs at residue 18 from the TCRdb one, which belongs to a much larger clone; a read error is likely, and the protein shown is this translation. This chain uses TRDV1 with TRDJ1, with 9 bases lining up with TRDD3. CDR3 length equals 19 residues. From germline, CDR1 is TSWWSYY and CDR2 QGS. CDR3 region: CALELRLGHVLGEIDKLTF. The CDR3 DNA sequence: TGTGCTCTTGAGCTAAGGCTGGGCCACGTACTGGGGGAAATAGATAAACTCACCTTT.

This clone was detected only a few times. The V gene is given as TRDV1, and no J gene call is available. This CDR3 spans 10 amino acids. CDR1 is TSWWSYY, CDR2 QGS, per germline. CDR3 nucleotides: TGTGCTCTTGGGGTCTTCGGGGCCTTCTTT. Residues: CALGVFGAFF.

As regards this clone: The amino acid sequence in TCRdb belongs to a much larger clone and departs from this DNA's translation at residue 9, likely a sequencing read error; the sequence shown is translated from the DNA. This chain uses TRDV2 with TRDJ4; D possibly corresponds to TRDD3 (5 bases). Matching the DNA to germline supplied the J gene, which TCRdb does not give. Trimming took off 0 bases at V and 3 bases at J, with 25 bases between the two ends. The CDR3 has 18 residues. Germline V gene lookup returns CDR1 GEAIGNYY and CDR2 EKD. DNA for the CDR3: TGTGCCTGTGACACCGTCGGTGGGGAATACGCATACGAAGGACCCCTGATCTTT. Its protein is CACDTVGGEYAYEGPLIF.

This clone was counted a few times. The protein held in TCRdb is that of a much larger clone and does not match this DNA's translation at residue 11, likely because of a read error; the protein shown is translated from the DNA. This sequence joins TRDV1 and TRDJ1, with D possibly matching TRDD2 (5 bases). Germline matching of the DNA provided the J gene here, since TCRdb leaves it blank. This CDR3 is 22 amino acids long. Trimming removed 3 bases from V and 0 bases from J, with 32 bases in between. Germline V lookup: CDR1 TSWWSYY, CDR2 QGS. CDR3 DNA: TGTGCTCTTGGGGATAATCGCTCCCTCTTCCCACGACTTGGTTCCTACACCGATAAACTCATCTTT. It specifies CALGDNRSLFPRLGSYTDKLIF.

Concerning this clone: A far larger clone is a single base away, which makes a read error likely. The same CDR3 is also encoded by other DNA sequences in this sample. This rearrangement joins TRDV2 to TRDJ2; D is uncertain. TCRdb is silent on the J gene; assignment here came from matching the DNA to germline. The V end lost 0 bases, the J end lost 4 bases, and 8 bases lay between the germline ends. CDR3 length: 14 amino acids. Germline V lookup: CDR1 GEAIGNYY, CDR2 EKD. The CDR3 DNA sequence: TGTGCCTGTGACACCATTACAGGGACAGCACAACTCTTCTTT. It yields the protein CACDTITGTAQLFF.